This T cell receptor beta chain was documented in a study of T-cell reconstitution after alpha-beta-depleted transplantation in children. Study results and limitations: The authors attributed T-cell counts and diversity one year after transplant mostly to newly produced T cells. Alpha-beta T cells present about two months after transplant were reported to originate from several hundred expanded graft clones.

CDR1 is DFQATT and CDR2 is SNEGSKA in the germline V gene (reference sequence). CDR3 length equals 16 residues. V was cut by 5 bases and J by 2 bases, with 21 bases left in between. Worth noting for this clonotype: Its antigen is not identified.

Unique molecular identifiers featured in how the TCRbeta library was prepared. TCRdb fed the PCR reads into MiXCR, producing one record per CDR3 protein. Of 350,000 to 500,000 distinct CDR3 sequences in the sample, around two fifths are singletons; the top ten hold 27%. The TCR sequence derives from a girl under 10 years old with aplastic anemia, due to receive a stem cell transplant. Specimen: PBMCs, collected before TCRalphabeta/CD19-depleted stem cell transplant. The chain has TRBV20-1 and TRBJ1-2; unclear D gene. The CDR3 region has the DNA TGCAGTGCTGCTCGGCCATCGGCGACAAGGAACTATGGCTACACCTTC. Protein: CSAARPSATRNYGYTF.